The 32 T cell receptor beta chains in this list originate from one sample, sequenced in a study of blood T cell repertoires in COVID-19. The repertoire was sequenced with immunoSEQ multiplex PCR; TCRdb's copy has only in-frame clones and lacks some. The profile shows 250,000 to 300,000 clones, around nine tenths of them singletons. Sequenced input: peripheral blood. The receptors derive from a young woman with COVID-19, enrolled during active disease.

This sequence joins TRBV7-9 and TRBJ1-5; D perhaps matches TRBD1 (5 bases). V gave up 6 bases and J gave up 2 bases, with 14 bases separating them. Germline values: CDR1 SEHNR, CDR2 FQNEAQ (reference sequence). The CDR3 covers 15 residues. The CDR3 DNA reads TGTGCCAGCAGGGCAGGGTATGAGGGCAATCAGCCCCAGCATTTT. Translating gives CASRAGYEGNQPQHF.

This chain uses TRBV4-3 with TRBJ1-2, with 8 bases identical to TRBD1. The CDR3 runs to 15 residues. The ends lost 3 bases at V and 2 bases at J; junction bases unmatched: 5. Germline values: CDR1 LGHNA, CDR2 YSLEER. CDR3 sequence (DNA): TGCGCCAGCAGCCACCGGACAGGGACCAACTATGGCTACACCTTC. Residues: CASSHRTGTNYGYTF.

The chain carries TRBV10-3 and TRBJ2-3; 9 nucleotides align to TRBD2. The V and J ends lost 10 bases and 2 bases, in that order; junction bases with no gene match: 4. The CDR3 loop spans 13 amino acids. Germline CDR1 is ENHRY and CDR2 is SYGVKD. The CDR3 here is CASSGSPTDTQYF. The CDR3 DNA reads TGTGCCAGTAGCGGGAGCCCCACAGATACGCAGTATTTT.

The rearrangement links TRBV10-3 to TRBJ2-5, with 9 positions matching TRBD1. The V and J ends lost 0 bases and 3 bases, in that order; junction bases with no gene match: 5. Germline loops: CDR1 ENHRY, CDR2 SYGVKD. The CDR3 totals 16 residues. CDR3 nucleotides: TGTGCCATCAGTGAGTCACAGGGGGCTGGAGAAGAGACCCAGTACTTC. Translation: CAISESQGAGEETQYF.

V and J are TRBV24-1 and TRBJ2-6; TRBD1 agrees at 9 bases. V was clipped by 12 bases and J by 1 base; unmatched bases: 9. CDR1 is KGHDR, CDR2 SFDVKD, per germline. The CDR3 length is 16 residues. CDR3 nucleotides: TGTGCCCCCGCAGCGACAGGGGGATCTGGGGCCAACGTCCTGACTTTC. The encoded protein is CAPAATGGSGANVLTF.

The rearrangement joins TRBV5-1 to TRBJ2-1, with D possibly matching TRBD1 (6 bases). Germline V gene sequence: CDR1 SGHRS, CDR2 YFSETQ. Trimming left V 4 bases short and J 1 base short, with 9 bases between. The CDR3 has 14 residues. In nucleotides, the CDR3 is TGCGCCAGCAGCAACGGACAGTCCTACAATGAGCAGTTCTTC. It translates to CASSNGQSYNEQFF.

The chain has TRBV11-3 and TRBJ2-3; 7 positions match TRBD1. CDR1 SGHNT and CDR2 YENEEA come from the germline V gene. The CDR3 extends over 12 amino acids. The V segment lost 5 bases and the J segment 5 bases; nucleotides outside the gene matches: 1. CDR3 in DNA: TGTGCCAGCAGCCGGACAGGAGATACGCAGTATTTT. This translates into CASSRTGDTQYF.

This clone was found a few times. CDR3 DNA: TGTGCCAGCAGCTTGCGAGTCGGTGCCCGGAGCTCCTACGAGCAGTACTTC. Its translation: CASSLRVGARSSYEQYF. The chain joins TRBV5-5 to TRBJ2-7, with D hard to call. CDR1 SGHKS and CDR2 YYEKEE come from the germline V gene (reference sequence). Trimming cost V 1 base and J 0 bases, with 17 bases left between them. This CDR3 contains 17 residues. Combining the CDR3 with reference TRBV5-5 and TRBJ2-7 gives the whole variable domain DAGVTQSPTHLIKTRGQQVTLRCSPISGHKSVSWYQQVLGQGPQFIFQYYEKEERGRGNFPDRFSARQFPNYSSELNVNALLLGDSALYLCASSLRVGARSSYEQYFGPGTRLTVT.

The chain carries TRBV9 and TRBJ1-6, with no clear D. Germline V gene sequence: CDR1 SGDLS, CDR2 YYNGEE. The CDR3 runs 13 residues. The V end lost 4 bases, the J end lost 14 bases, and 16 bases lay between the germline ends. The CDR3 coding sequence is TGTGCCAGCAGCCCGAGGGTGGACTCGTCCCTCCACTTT. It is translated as CASSPRVDSSLHF.

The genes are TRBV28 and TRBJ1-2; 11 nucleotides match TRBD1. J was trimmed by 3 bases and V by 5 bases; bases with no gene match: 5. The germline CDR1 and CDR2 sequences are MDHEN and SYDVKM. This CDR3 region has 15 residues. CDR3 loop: CASSPLDRGHYGYTF. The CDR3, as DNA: TGTGCCAGCAGTCCCCTGGACAGGGGGCACTATGGCTACACCTTC.

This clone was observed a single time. CDR3 coding DNA: TGTGCCTGGAGGACAGGGAACACTGAAGCTTTCTTT. Protein: CAWRTGNTEAFF. The rearrangement joins TRBV30 to TRBJ1-1; D perhaps matches TRBD1 (6 bases). This CDR3 is 12 amino acids long. Germline assignment: CDR1 GTSNPN and CDR2 SVGIG (reference sequence). V shed 3 bases and J shed 1 base, with 6 bases lying between them.

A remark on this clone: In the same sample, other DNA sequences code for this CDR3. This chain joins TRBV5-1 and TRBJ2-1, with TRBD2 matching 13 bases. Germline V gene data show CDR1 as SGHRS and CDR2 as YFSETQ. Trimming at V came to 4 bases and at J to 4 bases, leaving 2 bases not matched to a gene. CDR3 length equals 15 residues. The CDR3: CASSPGLAGYNEQFF. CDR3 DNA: TGCGCCAGCAGCCCGGGACTAGCGGGATACAATGAGCAGTTCTTC.

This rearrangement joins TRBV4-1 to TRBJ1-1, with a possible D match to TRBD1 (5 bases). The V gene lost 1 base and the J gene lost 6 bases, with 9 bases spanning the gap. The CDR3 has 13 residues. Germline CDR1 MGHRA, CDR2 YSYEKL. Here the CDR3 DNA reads TGCGCCAGCAGCCAAGCGCGGACACCTGAAGCTTTCTTT. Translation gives CASSQARTPEAFF.

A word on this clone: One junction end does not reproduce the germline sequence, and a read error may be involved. The CDR3 sequence: CASSIVAGANVLTF. The CDR3 nucleotides are TGTGCCAGTAGTATAGTAGCTGGGGCGAACGTCCTGACTTTC. The chain combines TRBV19 with TRBJ2-6; D might be TRBD1 (5 bases). Germline V lookup: CDR1 LNHDA, CDR2 SQIVND (reference sequence). The CDR3 has 14 amino acids.

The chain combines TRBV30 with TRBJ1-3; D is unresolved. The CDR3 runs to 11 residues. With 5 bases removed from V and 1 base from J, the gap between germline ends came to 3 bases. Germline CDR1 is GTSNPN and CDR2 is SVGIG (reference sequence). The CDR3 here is CAWQSGNTIYF. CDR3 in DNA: TGTGCCTGGCAGTCTGGAAACACCATATATTTT.

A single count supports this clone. Here the CDR3 DNA reads TGTGCCACCAGGCGTGCGGGGGGGGATACGCAGTATTTT. Encoded protein: CATRRAGGDTQYF. The chain uses TRBV25-1 and TRBJ2-3; TRBD2 matches 9 bases. The CDR3 runs 13 residues. Trimming at V came to 10 bases and at J to 6 bases, leaving 8 bases not matched to a gene. Germline V gene data show CDR1 as MGHDK and CDR2 as SYGVNS.

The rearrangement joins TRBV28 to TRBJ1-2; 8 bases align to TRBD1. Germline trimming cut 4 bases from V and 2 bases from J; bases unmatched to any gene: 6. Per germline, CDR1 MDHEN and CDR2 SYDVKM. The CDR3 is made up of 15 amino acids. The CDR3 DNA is TGTGCCAGCAGTTCTTTAGGACAGGGCAACTATGGCTACACCTTC. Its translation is CASSSLGQGNYGYTF.

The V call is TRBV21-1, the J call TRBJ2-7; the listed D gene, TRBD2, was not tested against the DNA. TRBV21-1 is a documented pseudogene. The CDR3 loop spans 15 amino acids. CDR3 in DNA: TGTGCCAGCAGCAACCCGGGACTAGCGGGTAACGAGCAGTACTTC. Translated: CASSNPGLAGNEQYF.

The chain's CDR3 is CAISESLGTGRQPQHF. The CDR3 DNA follows: TGTGCCATCAGTGAGTCGTTGGGGACAGGGCGTCAGCCCCAGCATTTT. J is TRBJ1-5 and V is TRBV10-3, with 9 positions matching TRBD1. V shed 0 bases and J 6 bases; nucleotides not matched to a gene: 6. Per the germline V gene, CDR1 is ENHRY and CDR2 is SYGVKD. The CDR3 runs 16 residues.

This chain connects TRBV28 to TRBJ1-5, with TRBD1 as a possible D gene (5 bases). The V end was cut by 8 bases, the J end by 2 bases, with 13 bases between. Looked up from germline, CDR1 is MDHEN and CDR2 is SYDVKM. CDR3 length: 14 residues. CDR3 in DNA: TGTGCCAGCCAAGGGGTCGCGGGCAATCAGCCCCAGCATTTT. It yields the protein CASQGVAGNQPQHF.

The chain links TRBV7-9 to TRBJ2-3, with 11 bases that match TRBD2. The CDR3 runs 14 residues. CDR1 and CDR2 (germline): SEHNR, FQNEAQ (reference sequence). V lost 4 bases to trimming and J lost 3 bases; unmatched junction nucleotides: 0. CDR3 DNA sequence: TGTGCCAGCAGCTGGACTAGCGGGACAGATACGCAGTATTTT. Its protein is CASSWTSGTDTQYF. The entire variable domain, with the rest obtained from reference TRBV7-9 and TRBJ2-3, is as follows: DTGVSQNPRHKITKRGQNVTFRCDPISEHNRLYWYRQTLGQGPEFLTYFQNEAQLEKSRLLSDRFSAERPKGSFSTLEIQRTEQGDSAMYLCASSWTSGTDTQYFGPGTRLTVL.

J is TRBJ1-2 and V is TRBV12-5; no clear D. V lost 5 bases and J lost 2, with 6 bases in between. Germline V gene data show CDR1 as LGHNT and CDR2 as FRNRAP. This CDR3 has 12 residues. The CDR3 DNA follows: TGTGCTAGTGGTGCCTACAACTATGGCTACACCTTC. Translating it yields CASGAYNYGYTF.

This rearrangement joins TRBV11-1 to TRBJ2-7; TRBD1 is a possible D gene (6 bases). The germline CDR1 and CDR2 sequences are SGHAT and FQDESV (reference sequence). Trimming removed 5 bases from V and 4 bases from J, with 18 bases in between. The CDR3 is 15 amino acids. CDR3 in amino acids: CASSRTGTILYEQYF. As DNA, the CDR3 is TGTGCCAGCAGCCGAACCGGGACAATACTTTACGAGCAGTACTTC.

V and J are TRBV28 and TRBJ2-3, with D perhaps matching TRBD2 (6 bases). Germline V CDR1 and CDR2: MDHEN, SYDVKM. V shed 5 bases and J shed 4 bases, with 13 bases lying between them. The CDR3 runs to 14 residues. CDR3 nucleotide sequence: TGTGCCAGCAGTGGAGGGAGAGCGTCAGATACGCAGTATTTT. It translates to CASSGGRASDTQYF.

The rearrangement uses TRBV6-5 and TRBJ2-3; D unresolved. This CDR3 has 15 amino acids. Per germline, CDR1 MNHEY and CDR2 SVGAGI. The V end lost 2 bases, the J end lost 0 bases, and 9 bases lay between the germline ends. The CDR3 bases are TGTGCCAGCAGTTACGCCCCAACTAGCACAGATACGCAGTATTTT. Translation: CASSYAPTSTDTQYF.

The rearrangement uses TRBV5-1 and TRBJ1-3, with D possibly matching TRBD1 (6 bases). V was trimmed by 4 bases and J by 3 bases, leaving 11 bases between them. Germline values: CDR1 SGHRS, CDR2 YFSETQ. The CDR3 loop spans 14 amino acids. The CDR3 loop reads CASSLGGNGNTIYF. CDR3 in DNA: TGCGCCAGCAGCCTTGGGGGCAATGGAAACACCATATATTTT.

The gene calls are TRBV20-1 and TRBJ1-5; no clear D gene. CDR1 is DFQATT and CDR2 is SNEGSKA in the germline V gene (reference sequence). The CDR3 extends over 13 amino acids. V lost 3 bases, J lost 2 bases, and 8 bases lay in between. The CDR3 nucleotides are TGCAGTGCTAGTGTCAGTCGCAATCAGCCCCAGCATTTT. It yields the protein CSASVSRNQPQHF.

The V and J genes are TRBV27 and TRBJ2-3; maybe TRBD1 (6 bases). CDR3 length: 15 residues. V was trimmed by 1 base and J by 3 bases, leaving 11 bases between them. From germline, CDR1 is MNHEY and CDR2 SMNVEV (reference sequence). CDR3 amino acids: CASSLWARGTDTQYF. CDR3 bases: TGTGCCAGCAGTTTATGGGCCAGGGGAACAGATACGCAGTATTTT.

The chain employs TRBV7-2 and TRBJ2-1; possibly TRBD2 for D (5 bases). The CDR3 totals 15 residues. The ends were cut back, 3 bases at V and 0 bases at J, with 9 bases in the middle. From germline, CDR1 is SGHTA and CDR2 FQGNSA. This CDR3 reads CASSLGGYSYNEQFF. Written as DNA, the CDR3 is TGTGCCAGCAGCTTGGGCGGGTACTCCTACAATGAGCAGTTCTTC.

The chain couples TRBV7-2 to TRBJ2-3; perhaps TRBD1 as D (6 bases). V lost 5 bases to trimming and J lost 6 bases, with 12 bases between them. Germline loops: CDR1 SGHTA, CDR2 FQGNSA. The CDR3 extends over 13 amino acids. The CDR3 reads CASSPRQGDTQYF. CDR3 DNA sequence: TGTGCCAGCAGCCCCAGGCAGGGGGATACGCAGTATTTT.

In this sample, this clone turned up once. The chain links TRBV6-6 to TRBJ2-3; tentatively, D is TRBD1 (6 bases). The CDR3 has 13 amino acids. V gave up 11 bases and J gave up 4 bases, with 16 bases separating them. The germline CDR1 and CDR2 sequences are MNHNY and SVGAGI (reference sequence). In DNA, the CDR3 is TGTGCCTCCAGGGGTGGGGTGGCAGATACGCAGTATTTT. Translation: CASRGGVADTQYF.

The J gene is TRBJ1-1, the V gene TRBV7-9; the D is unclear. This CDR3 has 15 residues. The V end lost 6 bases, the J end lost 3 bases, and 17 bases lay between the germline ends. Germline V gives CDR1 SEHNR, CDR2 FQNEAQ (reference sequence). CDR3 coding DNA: TGTGCCAGCAGTCCTCGTATCGCGCGTGACACTGAAGCTTTCTTT. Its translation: CASSPRIARDTEAFF.